This T cell receptor beta chain emerged from a study of blood T cell repertoires in COVID-19. Study as a whole: The analysed material was cDNA or gDNA that came from T cells, B-cell-depleted T cells, or PBMCs.

The CDR3 is made up of 14 amino acids. Germline V lookup: CDR1 MNHEY, CDR2 SVGAGI. Losses at the gene ends were 6 bases for V and 0 bases for J; bases not matched to a gene: 4. Methods used by the authors: By means of reference gene primer amplification, nucleated cell counts were estimated. The protocol was immunoSEQ multiplex PCR, while the TCRdb copy is restricted to in-frame clones and leaves out a portion. V, J and clone size are taken as reported in that table, and D and trimming were inferred from the DNA itself. The table records 70,000 to 80,000 clones, about nine tenths of them present only once.

What was sequenced was peripheral blood. This chain links TRBV6-5 with TRBJ2-7; 8 nucleotides align to TRBD1. The source of this sequence is an older woman with acute or convalescent COVID-19. The CDR3 loop reads CASSDRGFSYEQYF. CDR3 DNA sequence: TGTGCCAGCAGCGACAGGGGCTTCTCCTACGAGCAGTACTTC.